This T cell receptor beta chain was profiled in a study of blood T cells in healthy people across ages. The length of the CDR3 is 15 residues. Trimming at V came to 2 bases and at J to 2 bases, leaving 9 bases not matched to a gene. Looked up from germline, CDR1 is DFQATT and CDR2 is SNEGSKA (reference sequence). Together with a sample-barcoded 5' primer, a J-beta primer mix was included in a second PCR lasting roughly 6 to 12 cycles. TCRdb itself ran the 5' RACE reads through MiXCR, one entry per CDR3 protein. The table shows about 680,000 distinct CDR3 sequences, with around 48% occurring only once. This clonotype was found a few times.

Specimen: blood. The TCR originated in a woman aged 60 to 75 in good health. The chain recombines TRBV20-1 with TRBJ2-7; TRBD1 agrees at 7 bases. CDR3 residues: CSARSRDRQTYEQYF. For the CDR3, the DNA is TGCAGTGCTAGATCCCGGGACAGACAAACCTACGAGCAGTACTTC.